Following are 22 T cell receptor beta chains from one sample sequenced in a study of Ad26.COV2.S vaccination and SARS-CoV-2 variants. Treatment of the sample: approximately 18 received Ad26.COV2.S at low or high dose, single or two shots; about five received placebo; per-sample allocation not given. Specimen acquisition occurred on day 63 following the initial vaccine or placebo injection. Assay: immunoSEQ multiplex PCR; the TCRdb copy retains only in-frame clones and omits some. The repertoire includes 350,000 to 450,000 clones, approximately 92% of them detected once, and about 1.7% sits in the top ten. The source was peripheral blood, collected in a trial of Ad26.COV2.S vaccine versus placebo. The receptor source for this set is a person between 18 and 65 years old who received the Ad26.COV2.S COVID-19 vaccine or a placebo.

The chain carries TRBV27 and TRBJ2-2, with D unresolved. In germline, CDR1 is MNHEY, CDR2 SMNVEV (reference sequence). V lost 7 bases and J lost 3, with 15 bases in between. This CDR3 region has 15 residues. This CDR3 is CASTPVGYDTGELFF. The DNA for the CDR3 is TGTGCCAGCACCCCGGTGGGTTACGACACCGGGGAGCTGTTTTTT.

The DNA of the CDR3 is TGTGCCAGTAGTATAGGGGGAGATACTAGCAATCAGCCCCAGCATTTT. The encoded protein is CASSIGGDTSNQPQHF. The V gene is TRBV19, the J gene TRBJ1-5; D gene unclear. There are 16 residues in the CDR3. Germline assignment: CDR1 LNHDA and CDR2 SQIVND (reference sequence). V was shortened by 1 base and J by 0 bases, with 10 bases between the two germline ends.

The chain has TRBV15 and TRBJ1-2, with D tentatively TRBD1 (5 bases). Germline V gene lookup returns CDR1 LNHNV and CDR2 YYDKDF (reference sequence). The length of the CDR3 is 15 residues. Trimming shortened V by 0 bases and J by 3 bases, and 11 bases separated the two germline ends. CDR3 in amino acids: CATSRDSRADYGYTF. In DNA form, the CDR3 reads TGTGCCACCAGCAGAGATTCCAGGGCGGACTATGGCTACACCTTC.

The chain has TRBV7-2 and TRBJ1-1; the D gene is possibly TRBD1 (5 bases). Germline V gene data show CDR1 as SGHTA and CDR2 as FQGNSA. With 5 bases removed from V and 1 base from J, the gap between germline ends came to 11 bases. This CDR3 has 14 residues. The DNA of the CDR3 is TGTGCCAGCAGCCAAAGACAGACGAACACTGAAGCTTTCTTT. This encodes CASSQRQTNTEAFF.

V is TRBV7-2 and J is TRBJ1-2; tentative D call: TRBD1 (5 bases). This CDR3 contains 13 residues. Between the trimmed V and J ends, which lost 5 bases and 8 bases, there was a span of 15 bases. The germline CDR1 and CDR2 sequences are SGHTA and FQGNSA. The CDR3 DNA is TGTGCCAGCAGCCAAAATCCGGGGCAGGGCTACACCTTC. It encodes CASSQNPGQGYTF.

The CDR3 region has the DNA TGCGCCAGCAGTGGAGGGGACGGGGAGCTGTTTTTT. It is translated as CASSGGDGELFF. This chain uses TRBV10-2 with TRBJ2-2; D tentatively fits TRBD1 or TRBD2 (5 bases each). The CDR3 covers 12 residues. Germline V lookup: CDR1 WSHSY, CDR2 SAAADI. Trimming left V 4 bases short and J 7 bases short, with 7 bases between.

V usage is TRBV23-1 and J usage is TRBJ2-1; the D gene could be TRBD1 or TRBD2 (6 bases each). TRBV23-1 is an open reading frame whose function is uncertain. This CDR3 region has 14 residues. Trimming removed 3 bases from V and 10 bases from J, with 16 bases in between. The CDR3 here is CASSHRRGRGEQFF. In nucleotides, the CDR3 is TGCGCCAGCAGTCACCGTCGGGGGCGAGGGGAGCAGTTCTTC.

The chain links TRBV11-2 to TRBJ2-6; the match to TRBD1 covers 12 bases. Trimming at V came to 1 base and at J to 1 base, leaving 2 bases not matched to a gene. The CDR3 loop spans 18 amino acids. The germline CDR1 and CDR2 sequences are SGHAT and FQNNGV. The CDR3, as DNA: TGTGCCAGCAGCTTAGCGGGACAGGGGGCTTCTGGGGCCAACGTCCTGACTTTC. It translates to CASSLAGQGASGANVLTF.

V usage is TRBV21-1 and J usage is TRBJ2-7; TRBD1, as called in the table, went unchecked against the DNA. TRBV21-1 corresponds to a pseudogene. This CDR3 spans 17 amino acids. In nucleotides, the CDR3 is TGTGCCAGCAGCCCTCGCCCGTCCGGGACAGGGTTGGGCGAGCAGTACTTC. It specifies CASSPRPSGTGLGEQYF.

The chain joins TRBV7-2 to TRBJ2-3; D unresolved. V lost 1 base and J 6 bases, leaving 8 bases between the germline ends. In germline, CDR1 is SGHTA, CDR2 FQGNSA. This CDR3 is 13 amino acids long. CDR3 sequence reads: CASSLDQPDTQYF. CDR3 coding DNA: TGTGCCAGCAGCTTAGATCAGCCTGATACGCAGTATTTT.

This clone was seen just once. The chain is built from TRBV27 and TRBJ2-3; tentative D call: TRBD1 (6 bases). This CDR3 spans 17 amino acids. With 4 bases removed from V and 9 bases from J, the gap between germline ends came to 26 bases. Germline loops: CDR1 MNHEY, CDR2 SMNVEV (reference sequence). CDR3 in DNA: TGTGCCAGCAGTTACCGGACAGTTGGTAATACACAGATAACGCAGTATTTT. Translated, it gives CASSYRTVGNTQITQYF.

In this sample, this clone turned up once. The chain joins TRBV28 to TRBJ1-1; D perhaps matches TRBD1 (5 bases). V was pared by 7 bases and J by 3 bases, with 9 bases between. This CDR3 has 12 amino acids. Germline V CDR1 and CDR2: MDHEN, SYDVKM. The CDR3 nucleotides are TGTGCCAGCAAAAAGGGGTACACTGAAGCTTTCTTT. This gives the protein CASKKGYTEAFF.

The chain recombines TRBV4-3 with TRBJ2-2; D not resolved. With 3 bases removed from V and 2 bases from J, the gap between germline ends came to 13 bases. CDR3 length: 16 amino acids. CDR1 LGHNA and CDR2 YSLEER come from the germline V gene. CDR3 loop: CASSQANSVNTGELFF. The CDR3 DNA reads as TGCGCCAGCAGCCAGGCTAACAGCGTAAACACCGGGGAGCTGTTTTTT.

The chain is built from TRBV10-3 and TRBJ1-5; D call uncertain. CDR1 is ENHRY, CDR2 SYGVKD, per germline. The CDR3 runs to 16 residues. Between the trimmed V and J ends, which lost 0 bases and 1 base, there was a span of 10 bases. CDR3 amino acids: CAISESSGLSNQPQHF. CDR3 nucleotides: TGTGCCATCAGTGAGTCTTCAGGTTTAAGCAATCAGCCCCAGCATTTT.

The chain recombines TRBV19 with TRBJ2-3; D is ambiguous. This CDR3 region has 12 residues. V was clipped by 10 bases and J by 5 bases, with 13 bases between them. Germline V gene lookup returns CDR1 LNHDA and CDR2 SQIVND (reference sequence). CDR3 coding DNA: TGTGCCACCAGTATTTCTTTAGATACGCAGTATTTT. Its protein product is CATSISLDTQYF.

V gene TRBV5-1 combines with J gene TRBJ2-7; tentative D call: TRBD1 (6 bases). Trimming cost V 0 bases and J 6 bases, with 10 bases left between them. Germline V lookup: CDR1 SGHRS, CDR2 YFSETQ. The CDR3 has 13 residues. The DNA of the CDR3 is TGCGCCAGCAGCTTGGAGACAGGTTCCGAGCAGTACTTC. Residues: CASSLETGSEQYF.

The chain employs TRBV7-2 and TRBJ2-2; D is perhaps TRBD1 (5 bases). This CDR3 has 16 residues. Germline V gene sequence: CDR1 SGHTA, CDR2 FQGNSA. V dropped 1 base and J dropped 4 bases, with 13 bases sitting between them. CDR3 loop: CASSLGHPGSTGELFF. The CDR3, as DNA: TGTGCCAGCAGCTTAGGTCACCCAGGGTCCACCGGGGAGCTGTTTTTT. Using reference TRBV7-2 and TRBJ2-2 for the parts outside the CDR3, the full variable domain is GAGVSQSPSNKVTEKGKDVELRCDPISGHTALYWYRQSLGQGLEFLIYFQGNSAPDKSGLPSDRFSAERTGGSVSTLTIQRTQQEDSAVYLCASSLGHPGSTGELFFGEGSRLTVL.

In nucleotides, the CDR3 is TGTGCCAGCAGCTTGAGGCGTAGAACTAGCGGGGGGATTGGAGAGACCCAGTACTTC. It encodes CASSLRRRTSGGIGETQYF. This sequence joins TRBV5-4 and TRBJ2-5, with TRBD2 identical over 12 bases. The V and J ends lost 1 base and 4 bases, in that order; junction bases with no gene match: 14. Germline assignment: CDR1 SGHNT and CDR2 YYREEE (reference sequence). The CDR3 covers 19 residues.

The rearrangement joins TRBV7-9 to TRBJ2-1, with D tentatively TRBD2 (7 bases). With 0 bases removed from V and 6 bases from J, the gap between germline ends came to 15 bases. The CDR3 spans 16 residues. The germline gives CDR1 SEHNR, CDR2 FQNEAQ (reference sequence). CDR3 amino acids: CASSLAPGGGGNEQFF. For the CDR3, the DNA is TGTGCCAGCAGCTTAGCTCCGGGGGGAGGGGGCAATGAGCAGTTCTTC.

The V gene is TRBV5-6, the J gene TRBJ2-7; no clear D gene. Germline loops: CDR1 SGHDT, CDR2 YYEEEE. The CDR3 has 12 residues. Deletions cut 2 bases from V and 2 bases from J, with 5 bases between. The CDR3 DNA is TGTGCCAGCAGCTTACAGCCCTACGAGCAGTACTTC. As protein: CASSLQPYEQYF.

The V and J genes are TRBV7-2 and TRBJ2-7; perhaps TRBD1 as D (5 bases). The germline gives CDR1 SGHTA, CDR2 FQGNSA. V was trimmed by 1 base and J by 3 bases, leaving 10 bases between them. The CDR3 spans 14 residues. The CDR3 coding sequence is TGTGCCAGCAGCTTAGTTGGCAGGGACTACGAGCAGTACTTC. Translation: CASSLVGRDYEQYF.

The V and J genes are TRBV6-6 and TRBJ2-1; D is ambiguous. CDR1 is MNHNY, CDR2 SVGAGI, per germline (reference sequence). Deletions cut 5 bases from V and 8 bases from J, with 13 bases between. The CDR3 is 13 amino acids. The CDR3 sequence is CASSKSQRDEQFF. CDR3 DNA sequence: TGTGCCAGCAGTAAATCACAACGGGATGAGCAGTTCTTC.